The T cell receptor beta chain under discussion was sequenced for a study of cytomegalovirus exposure and HLA in healthy donors. About the research overall: Genotyping of roughly 400 donors showed that around 86% belonged to the Caucasian-associated ancestry cluster. Study observations and caveats: TCR beta sequences reportedly predicted most subjects' HLA-A and HLA-B alleles accurately.

About this clone itself: Its matching antigen is unknown.

This CDR3 comprises 14 residues. In germline, CDR1 is SGDLS, CDR2 YYNGEE. V was shortened by 3 bases and J by 1 base, with 8 bases between the two germline ends. The PCR employed 60 Vbeta primers together with 13 Jbeta primers. TCRdb keeps only in-frame clones here, not all; method: immunoSEQ multiplex PCR. The table has roughly 200,000 clones, approximately 78% seen once. The chain combines TRBV9 with TRBJ1-3, with D unresolved. The clonotype comes from a man between 25 and 39 years old in good health and CMV-seronegative. Sequenced material: PBMCs. The CDR3 sequence is CASSGRGSGNTIYF. DNA of the CDR3: TGTGCCAGCAGCGGACGGGGTTCTGGAAACACCATATATTTT.